This TCR beta chain derives from a study of Ad26.COV2.S vaccination and SARS-CoV-2 variants. Turning to the study itself: Intramuscularly, Ad26.COV2.S was given either once or twice, 56 days apart.

As to treatment: roughly 18 received Ad26.COV2.S at low or high dose, single or two shots; 5 received placebo; per-sample allocation not given. The samples were gathered on day 63 after the first injection of vaccine or placebo. The donor was a Boston adult aged 18-55 years. Immunization relied on an Ad26 vector, which expressed Wuhan-strain SARS-CoV-2 spike. Germline V gene data show CDR1 as SNHLY and CDR2 as FYNNEI. The V gene lost 2 bases and the J gene lost 6 bases, with 8 bases spanning the gap. The CDR3 has 12 residues. TCRdb keeps only in-frame clones here, not all; method: immunoSEQ multiplex PCR. Altogether around 450,000 clones are present, about 88% being singletons, with the ten largest covering just over 2.5%.

Source: peripheral blood, taken in a trial of Ad26.COV2.S vaccine versus placebo. V is TRBV2 and J is TRBJ2-7, with D possibly TRBD1 on 5 matching bases. This TCR came from a person aged 18 to 59 who received the Ad26.COV2.S COVID-19 vaccine or a placebo. CDR3 loop: CASSERGFEQYF. In DNA form, the CDR3 reads TGTGCCAGCAGTGAAAGGGGTTTCGAGCAGTACTTC.